This T cell receptor (beta chain) was identified in a study of blood T cell repertoires in COVID-19. As for the study in general: COVID-19 samples from acute and convalescent phases originated in the United States, Italy and Spain. PBMCs, B-cell-depleted T cells, or T cells provided the cDNA or gDNA that made up the material.

Participants were aged 18 to 89 years, lived in about two dozen US areas, and enrolled virtually. Participants reported their clinical history, and cohort assignment relied on those reports. TCRdb keeps only in-frame clones here, not all; method: immunoSEQ multiplex PCR. The sample includes hundreds of thousands of clones, roughly nine tenths of them seen just once. Sequenced sample: PBMCs or T cells enriched from blood (not recorded which). This TCR was recovered from a woman in her late teens or twenties with acute COVID-19.

CDR3 sequence: CASSKEGQGYTEAFF. CDR3 bases: TGCGCCAGCAGCAAGGAGGGACAGGGGTACACTGAAGCTTTCTTT. The chain is built from TRBV5-1 and TRBJ1-1, with 10 bases matching TRBD1. The CDR3 consists of 15 residues. J was trimmed by 3 bases and V by 4 bases; bases with no gene match: 6. Germline V lookup: CDR1 SGHRS, CDR2 YFSETQ.